Each of the 19 T cell receptor beta chains below was sequenced from the same sample in a study of blood T cell repertoires in COVID-19. Here immunoSEQ multiplex PCR was the method, and the copy in TCRdb shows in-frame clones only, minus some. This sample has tens of thousands of clones, with 70% to 90% found just once. Sequencing used peripheral blood. Receptors were obtained from a man aged 40-50 years with COVID-19, enrolled during active disease.

The chain combines TRBV5-1 with TRBJ1-1; no clear D. V was trimmed by 0 bases and J by 4 bases, leaving 13 bases between them. Germline loops: CDR1 SGHRS, CDR2 YFSETQ. CDR3 length: 15 residues. CDR3 coding DNA: TGCGCCAGCAGCTTGGTGGCGCAGGCTGGCACTGAAGCTTTCTTT. It yields the protein CASSLVAQAGTEAFF.

This clone appeared a single time. The genes are TRBV6-1 and TRBJ1-2; D is unclear. The CDR3 has 14 residues. CDR1 MNHNS and CDR2 SASEGT come from the germline V gene. Trimming left V 3 bases short and J 4 bases short, with 12 bases between. CDR3 nucleotide sequence: TGTGCCAGCAGTGATACCGGATCGGGCTATGGCTACACCTTC. As protein: CASSDTGSGYGYTF.

The chain employs TRBV6-4 and TRBJ2-1; 9 bases map to TRBD2. The CDR3 runs 18 residues. Unmatched junction bases numbered 14, after V lost 7 bases and J lost 1 base. CDR1 and CDR2 (germline): MRHNA, SNTAGT. The CDR3 sequence: CASITERGVPSSYNEQFF. CDR3 bases: TGTGCCAGCATTACCGAGCGGGGGGTCCCCTCTTCCTACAATGAGCAGTTCTTC.

The gene calls are TRBV18 and TRBJ2-3, with D maybe TRBD1 (6 bases). The CDR3 is 15 amino acids. V was cut by 4 bases and J by 6 bases, with 17 bases left in between. CDR1 and CDR2 (germline): KGHSH, LQKENI. CDR3 sequence (DNA): TGTGCCAGCTCACGTGAGACAGGCTCATTGGATACGCAGTATTTT. It codes for CASSRETGSLDTQYF.

This clone was recorded once. The chain carries TRBV27 and TRBJ1-5; D is perhaps TRBD1 (5 bases). V was cut by 5 bases and J by 4 bases, with 21 bases left in between. The length of the CDR3 is 17 residues. CDR1 MNHEY and CDR2 SMNVEV come from the germline V gene (reference sequence). The CDR3 is CASSPTGSVGPNQPQHF. CDR3 DNA sequence: TGTGCCAGCAGTCCTACAGGCTCAGTAGGCCCTAATCAGCCCCAGCATTTT.

The chain has TRBV7-2 and TRBJ1-5; tentative D call: TRBD1 (6 bases). Trimming pared 1 base from V and 5 bases from J, leaving 21 bases between. Germline assignment: CDR1 SGHTA and CDR2 FQGNSA. The CDR3 totals 18 residues. The CDR3 here is CASSLGDTVRPTYQPQHF. DNA for the CDR3: TGTGCCAGCAGCTTAGGGGACACGGTCCGACCCACATATCAGCCCCAGCATTTT.

The chain couples TRBV10-3 to TRBJ2-7; TRBD2 might be the D (5 bases). The CDR3 consists of 13 residues. Looked up from germline, CDR1 is ENHRY and CDR2 is SYGVKD. V was pared by 8 bases and J by 6 bases, with 17 bases between. The CDR3 region is CAISRENPTEQYF. The CDR3 DNA is TGTGCCATCTCTAGGGAGAACCCAACCGAGCAGTACTTC.

The chain employs TRBV16 and TRBJ1-1, with D unclear. Germline assignment: CDR1 KGHSY and CDR2 FQNENV. V was pared by 4 bases and J by 3 bases, with 9 bases between. CDR3 size: 13 residues. The CDR3 here is CASSPLGDTEAFF. The CDR3 DNA follows: TGTGCCAGCAGCCCCCTCGGTGACACTGAAGCTTTCTTT.

This chain connects TRBV4-2 to TRBJ1-5; tentative D call: TRBD1 (5 bases). Trimming removed 8 bases at V and 3 bases at J, with 14 bases between. The CDR3 sequence is 14 residues long. Germline lookup yields CDR1 LGHNA and CDR2 YNFKEQ. DNA of the CDR3: TGTGCCAGCGCCCACGGGGGGGACAATCAGCCCCAGCATTTT. Translated: CASAHGGDNQPQHF.

In its sample, this clone was seen once. The chain is built from TRBV9 and TRBJ1-1; D uncertain. V lost 1 base and J lost 7, with 11 bases in between. Germline lookup yields CDR1 SGDLS and CDR2 YYNGEE. The CDR3 has 13 amino acids. The DNA of the CDR3 is TGTGCCAGCAGCGTAAGCGGAGTGGATGAAGCTTTCTTT. Translated, it gives CASSVSGVDEAFF.

The rearrangement uses TRBV24-1 and TRBJ2-2; possibly TRBD2 for D (5 bases). Germline V lookup: CDR1 KGHDR, CDR2 SFDVKD. V gave up 7 bases and J gave up 4 bases, with 9 bases separating them. This CDR3 is 13 amino acids long. The CDR3 sequence: CATSGGSTGELFF. The CDR3, as DNA: TGTGCCACCAGCGGAGGTTCCACCGGGGAGCTGTTTTTT.

This clone was observed a few times. The V and J genes are TRBV7-9 and TRBJ2-7; 7 nucleotides agree with TRBD1. The junction had 2 bases not matched to a gene; V was cut back by 3 bases and J by 3 bases. The CDR3 runs to 13 residues. The germline gives CDR1 SEHNR, CDR2 FQNEAQ (reference sequence). Here the CDR3 DNA reads TGTGCCAGCAGCTTGGGACAGAACTACGAGCAGTACTTC. Its translation is CASSLGQNYEQYF. The full variable domain, completed using reference TRBV7-9 and TRBJ2-7, is DTGVSQNPRHKITKRGQNVTFRCDPISEHNRLYWYRQTLGQGPEFLTYFQNEAQLEKSRLLSDRFSAERPKGSFSTLEIQRTEQGDSAMYLCASSLGQNYEQYFGPGTRLTVT.

The V call is TRBV10-1, the J call TRBJ1-2, with 8 bases identical to TRBD1. The germline CDR1 and CDR2 sequences are WNHNN and SYGVQD (reference sequence). V lost 8 bases, J lost 5 bases, and 10 bases stayed unmatched. The CDR3 is made up of 14 amino acids. CDR3 sequence: CASGQWTGIYGYTF. The CDR3 nucleotides read TGCGCCAGCGGCCAATGGACAGGGATATATGGCTACACCTTC.

The CDR3 protein is CASGPKEQGGSPLHF. CDR3 coding DNA: TGTGCCAGCGGACCTAAGGAGCAGGGAGGATCACCCCTCCACTTT. The chain carries TRBV5-4 and TRBJ1-6; D is perhaps TRBD1 (5 bases). Germline V gene lookup returns CDR1 SGHNT and CDR2 YYREEE (reference sequence). V lost 7 bases to trimming and J lost 10 bases, with 21 bases between them. This CDR3 is 15 amino acids long.

The CDR3 nucleotides are TGTGCCAGCAGTTACAGCCGGGATTCCCTATCGAATGAGCAGTTCTTC. The encoded protein is CASSYSRDSLSNEQFF. The V gene is TRBV6-5, the J gene TRBJ2-1; D might be TRBD2 (5 bases). The germline gives CDR1 MNHEY, CDR2 SVGAGI. The CDR3 sequence is 16 residues long. Trimming left V 2 bases short and J 7 bases short, with 18 bases between.

CDR3: CASSTRQGEVETQYF. DNA for the CDR3: TGTGCCAGCAGTACCCGACAGGGTGAGGTAGAGACCCAGTACTTC. The gene calls are TRBV6-5 and TRBJ2-5; the match to TRBD1 covers 7 bases. Per germline, CDR1 MNHEY and CDR2 SVGAGI. This CDR3 is 15 amino acids long. V shed 5 bases, J shed 4 bases, and the junction held 10 bases outside the gene matches.

The chain is built from TRBV4-1 and TRBJ2-4; D may be TRBD2 (5 bases). Trimming took off 3 bases at V and 1 base at J, with 22 bases between the two ends. Germline assignment: CDR1 MGHRA and CDR2 YSYEKL. The CDR3 loop spans 19 amino acids. CDR3 DNA sequence: TGCGCCAGCAGCCAGGAAGGTGGAGGTGCGGTGGGGGCCAAAAACATTCAGTACTTC. Residues: CASSQEGGGAVGAKNIQYF.

The chain joins TRBV18 to TRBJ2-7; 9 nucleotides agree with TRBD1. Looked up from germline, CDR1 is KGHSH and CDR2 is LQKENI. Trimming removed 3 bases from V and 2 bases from J; junction bases left unmatched: 5. The CDR3 is made up of 15 amino acids. The CDR3 DNA reads as TGTGCCAGCTCACCGAAGACAGGGGGACCCTACGAGCAGTACTTC. This encodes CASSPKTGGPYEQYF.

This chain joins TRBV27 and TRBJ2-1; TRBD1 matches at 7 bases. V gave up 8 bases and J gave up 5 bases; unmatched junction bases: 3. CDR1 and CDR2 from the germline V gene are MNHEY and SMNVEV (reference sequence). The CDR3 has 12 residues. CDR3 nucleotide sequence: TGTGCCAGCGGGACAGAAAACAATGAGCAGTTCTTC. This encodes CASGTENNEQFF.